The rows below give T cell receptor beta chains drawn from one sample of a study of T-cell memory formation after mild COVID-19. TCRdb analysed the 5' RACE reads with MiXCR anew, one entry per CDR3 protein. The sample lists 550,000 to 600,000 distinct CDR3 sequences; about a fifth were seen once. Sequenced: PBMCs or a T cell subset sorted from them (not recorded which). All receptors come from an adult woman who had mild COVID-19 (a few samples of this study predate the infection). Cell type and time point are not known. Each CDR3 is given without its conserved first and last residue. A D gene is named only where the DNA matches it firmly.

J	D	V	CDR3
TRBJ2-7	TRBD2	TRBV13	ASSSGTRGEQY
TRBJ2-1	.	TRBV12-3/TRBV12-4	ASSSMGAGYNEQF
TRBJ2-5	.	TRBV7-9	ASSHLGGQETQY
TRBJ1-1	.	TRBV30	AWSSLNTEAF
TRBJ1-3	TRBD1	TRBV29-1	SVQGQGGAGNTIY
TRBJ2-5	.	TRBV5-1	ASSRRTAQGQETQY
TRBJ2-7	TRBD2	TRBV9	ASSHRTSGYEQY
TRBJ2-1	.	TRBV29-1	SVAQGWDEQF
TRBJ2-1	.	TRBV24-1	ATSDPLRGEQF
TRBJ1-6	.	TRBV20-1	SAQGEGSPLH
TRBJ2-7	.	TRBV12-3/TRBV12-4	ASSLIAYAYEQY
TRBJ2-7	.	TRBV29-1	SAKWQGRDYEQY
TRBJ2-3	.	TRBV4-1	ASSQPTGRSTDTQY
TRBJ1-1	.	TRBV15	ATSRGRVETEAF
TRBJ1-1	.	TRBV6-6	ASSLPGGRHTEAF
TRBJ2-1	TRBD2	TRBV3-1	ASSPRLAGSRDEQF
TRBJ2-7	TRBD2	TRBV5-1	ASSSTPSGRGSYEQY
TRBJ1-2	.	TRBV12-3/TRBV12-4	ASSFNYGYT
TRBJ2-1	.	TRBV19	ASSGGDRDNEQF
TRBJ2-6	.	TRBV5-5	ASSSDGRLSGANVLT
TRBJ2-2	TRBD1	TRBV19	ASSIGTGVGTGELF
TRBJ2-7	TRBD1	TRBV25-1	ASSEWGTGYAEQY
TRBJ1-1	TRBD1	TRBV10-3	AISEFGTGGWNTEAF
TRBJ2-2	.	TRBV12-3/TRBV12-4	ASRLGGLGTGELF
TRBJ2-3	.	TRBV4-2	ASSPPQGYTDTQY
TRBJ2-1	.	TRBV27	ASSSWSSDEQF
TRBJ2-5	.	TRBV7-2	ASSLEWHQETQY
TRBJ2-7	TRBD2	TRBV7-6	ASSWDGTSGAYEQY